This record concerns one TCR beta chain sequence. Its antigen is not identified. This entry comes from a study of cytomegalovirus exposure and HLA in healthy donors. Study-wide results and caveats: In a later analysis, TCR association rates varied by HLA locus: DRB1 most, HLA-C fewest.

Germline V gene lookup returns CDR1 MNHNS and CDR2 SASEGT. Trimming took off 2 bases at V and 3 bases at J, with 11 bases between the two ends. The CDR3 contains 15 residues. The primer mix had 60 Vbeta and 13 Jbeta primers. The data were produced by immunoSEQ multiplex PCR, yet TCRdb's version contains in-frame clones alone and is incomplete. This repertoire includes roughly 36,000 clones. The clonotype was recovered from a woman aged 25 to 39 in good health and CMV-seropositive. The sample taken for sequencing was PBMCs. The J gene is TRBJ1-5, the V gene TRBV6-1, with D possibly being TRBD1 (6 bases). The chain's CDR3 is CASSETAGANQPQHF. CDR3 nucleotide sequence: TGTGCCAGCAGTGAAACGGCAGGGGCCAATCAGCCCCAGCATTTT.